This entry describes one T cell receptor (beta chain). Responders (about 200,000, CFSE-labeled) were co-plated with about 200,000 irradiated, violet-dye-labeled stimulators. Method: immunoSEQ multiplex PCR; TCRdb's copy keeps in-frame clones and lacks some. There are around 21,000 clones in the sample; 25% to 35% occur only once, and 7.5% to 10% lies in the top ten. The CDR3 runs to 17 residues. Germline assignment: CDR1 MNHEY and CDR2 SMNVEV (reference sequence). The ends lost 3 bases at V and 1 base at J; junction bases unmatched: 10. The record originates from a study of graft-versus-host responses after intestinal transplantation.

The rearrangement links TRBV27 to TRBJ2-7; 9 bases are a match to TRBD2. The sequences come from alloreactive CD8+ T cells from a mixed lymphocyte reaction culture, collected before intestinal transplant. Subset specified: CFSE-low proliferating T cells sorted from roughly six-day pre-transplant mixed lymphocyte reaction (GvH or HvG direction). The receptor's source is a human patient who received an intestinal transplant. CDR3 nucleotide sequence: TGTGCCAGCAGTTTTTTATCGGCGGGAGGGTTATCCTACGAGCAGTACTTC. This encodes CASSFLSAGGLSYEQYF.